The rows below give T cell receptor beta chains drawn from one sample of a study of Ad26.COV2.S vaccination and SARS-CoV-2 variants. Libraries were prepared by immunoSEQ multiplex PCR; TCRdb keeps only in-frame clonotypes and omits some of them. The repertoire has roughly 350,000 clones, around nine tenths of them found once; the top ten carry 5%. The specimen comprised peripheral blood, sampled in a trial of Ad26.COV2.S vaccine versus placebo. These receptors came from a person aged 18 to 65 who received the Ad26.COV2.S COVID-19 vaccine or a placebo. The CDR3 runs from the conserved cysteine through the conserved F or W. The order of the fields is J gene, CDR3 length, V gene, D gene, clone size, CDR3 protein, CDR3 DNA. The D gene is left open where the match is weak. Some rows mark clone size as missing; the rest say once, few, many or name a class of expanded clone.

J gene: TRBJ2-5; CDR3 length: 17; V gene: TRBV3-1/TRBV3-2; D gene: -; clone size: -; CDR3 protein: CASSHSSQDGYQETQYF; CDR3 DNA: TGTGCCAGCAGCCACTCCTCACAAGACGGCTACCAAGAGACCCAGTACTTC
J gene: TRBJ2-5; CDR3 length: 15; V gene: TRBV5-4; D gene: TRBD1; clone size: -; CDR3 protein: CASSLGQANQETQYF; CDR3 DNA: TGTGCCAGCAGCTTAGGACAGGCAAACCAAGAGACCCAGTACTTC
J gene: TRBJ1-4; CDR3 length: 14; V gene: TRBV7-9; D gene: -; clone size: -; CDR3 protein: CASSSDSMGEKLFF; CDR3 DNA: TGTGCCAGCAGCTCGGACTCAATGGGCGAAAAACTGTTTTTT
J gene: TRBJ2-7; CDR3 length: 14; V gene: TRBV6-5; D gene: -; clone size: -; CDR3 protein: CASSLYGDSYEQYF; CDR3 DNA: TGTGCCAGCAGTTTGTACGGGGACTCCTACGAGCAGTACTTC
J gene: TRBJ2-7; CDR3 length: 16; V gene: TRBV4-1; D gene: TRBD1; clone size: -; CDR3 protein: CASSQGWGDRAYEQYF; CDR3 DNA: TGCGCCAGCAGCCAAGGTTGGGGGGACAGGGCCTACGAGCAGTACTTC
J gene: TRBJ2-7; CDR3 length: 14; V gene: TRBV14; D gene: -; clone size: -; CDR3 protein: CASSQTGIHYEQYF; CDR3 DNA: TGTGCCAGCAGCCAGACAGGAATCCACTACGAGCAGTACTTC
J gene: TRBJ1-4; CDR3 length: 14; V gene: TRBV7-2; D gene: TRBD1; clone size: -; CDR3 protein: CASRPTGDSEKLFF; CDR3 DNA: TGTGCCAGCAGACCGACAGGGGATTCGGAAAAACTGTTTTTT
J gene: TRBJ1-6; CDR3 length: 14; V gene: TRBV9; D gene: -; clone size: -; CDR3 protein: CASSAGQVNSPLHF; CDR3 DNA: TGTGCCAGCAGCGCCGGACAAGTTAATTCACCCCTCCACTTT
J gene: TRBJ2-3; CDR3 length: 17; V gene: TRBV7-8; D gene: TRBD1; clone size: -; CDR3 protein: CASSLYRGQGAGDTQYF; CDR3 DNA: TGTGCCAGCAGCTTATATCGAGGACAGGGGGCGGGAGATACGCAGTATTTT
J gene: TRBJ2-7; CDR3 length: 14; V gene: TRBV5-1; D gene: -; clone size: few; CDR3 protein: CASRPTWSSYEQYF; CDR3 DNA: TGCGCCAGCAGGCCGACTTGGAGCTCCTACGAGCAGTACTTC
J gene: TRBJ2-7; CDR3 length: 13; V gene: TRBV6-5; D gene: -; clone size: -; CDR3 protein: CASRQLAIHEQYF; CDR3 DNA: TGTGCCAGCAGACAACTAGCTATCCACGAGCAGTACTTC